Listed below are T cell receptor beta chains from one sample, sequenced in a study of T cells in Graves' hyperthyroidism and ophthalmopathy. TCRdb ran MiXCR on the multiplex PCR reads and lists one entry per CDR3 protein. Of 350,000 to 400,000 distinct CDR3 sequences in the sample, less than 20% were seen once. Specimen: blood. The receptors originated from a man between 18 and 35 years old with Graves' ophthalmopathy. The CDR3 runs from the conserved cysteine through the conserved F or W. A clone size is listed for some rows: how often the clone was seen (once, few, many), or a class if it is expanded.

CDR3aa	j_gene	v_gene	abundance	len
CASSGDETGSSYNSPLHF	TRBJ1-6	TRBV5-8	many	18
CASNGDSYNEQFF	TRBJ2-1	TRBV19	NA	13
CSAPRQDNEQFF	TRBJ2-1	TRBV20-1	few	12
CASSPPIGTATDTQYF	TRBJ2-3	TRBV18	few	16
CASSRGPNTEAFF	TRBJ1-1	TRBV2	many	13
CASLDSGHTQYF	TRBJ2-3	TRBV27	NA	12
CASSSKASSYNSPLHF	TRBJ1-6	TRBV3-1	few	16
CASRVDLAGRAFF	TRBJ1-1	TRBV5-5	few	13
CASSFSIWKTTNEKLFF	TRBJ1-4	TRBV12-3/TRBV12-4	NA	17
CASSQFPDRGVSDEQFF	TRBJ2-1	TRBV4-1	many	17
CSARTSGESSYNEQFF	TRBJ2-1	TRBV29-1	NA	16
CASSFQSSTDTQYF	TRBJ2-3	TRBV27	many	14
CASGLGARIEKLFF	TRBJ1-4	TRBV27	few	14
CASSPRGTGYEQYF	TRBJ2-7	TRBV9	many	14
CASSYREADRKLDYEQYF	TRBJ2-7	TRBV6-2/TRBV6-3	many	18
CASSEGQLYGYTF	TRBJ1-2	TRBV3-1	many	13
CASSLTEYTEAFF	TRBJ1-1	TRBV2	many	13
CASSLDRYTEAFF	TRBJ1-1	TRBV7-9	NA	13
CASSNRRIETIYF	TRBJ1-3	TRBV7-2	few	13